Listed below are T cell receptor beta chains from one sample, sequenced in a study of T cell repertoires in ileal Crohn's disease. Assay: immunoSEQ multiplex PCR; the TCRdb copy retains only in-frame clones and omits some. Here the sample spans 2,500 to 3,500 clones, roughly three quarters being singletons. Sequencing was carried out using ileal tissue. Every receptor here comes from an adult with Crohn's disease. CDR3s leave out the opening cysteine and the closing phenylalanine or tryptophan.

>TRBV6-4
ASSDDGSTDTQY
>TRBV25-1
ASSAGGQGKQY
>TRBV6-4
ASSAGGEETQY
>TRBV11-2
ASSLGDRDTEAF
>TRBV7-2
ASSLVLAGVNGELF
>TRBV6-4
ASSKDPSGSHEQF
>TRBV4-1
ASSPPMGEKLF
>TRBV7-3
ASSLTRGLAGWGKLGEQF
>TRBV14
ASSFHLYEQY
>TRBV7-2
ASSFTDTYEQY
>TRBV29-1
SVEVRSGRAYNEQF
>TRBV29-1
SVGARGGYSEAF
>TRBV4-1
ASSQAQGSAYEQY
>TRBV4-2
ASSQDWPEGTYEQY
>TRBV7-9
ASRYEGDPDYGYT
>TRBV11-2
ASSKDGRGGGYT